This T cell receptor beta chain is drawn from a study of CD8+ T cells in alopecia areata. Extracted RNA was reverse transcribed into cDNA, the sequencing template. The protocol was immunoSEQ multiplex PCR, while the TCRdb copy is restricted to in-frame clones and leaves out a portion. The sample has fewer than 250,000 clones; just under 65% are singletons. As for this clone: The antigen is undetermined.

Broader study findings: Among the top 100, expanded CD8+ clones were significantly decreased by tofacitinib, as was scalp clonality. Many expanded lesional clones persisted in scalp and blood during tofacitinib treatment.

Stated treatment: oral pan-JAK inhibitor, 5-10 mg twice daily. The investigators collected lesional scalp punch biopsies and peripheral blood from alopecia areata patients. This material consisted of CD4+ T cells sorted from blood, taken around week 50, from a patient treated with tofacitinib. The source is a human donor with alopecia areata.

The CDR3 nucleotides read TGTGCCTGGAGCCGAAACTATGGCTACACCTTC. Residues: CAWSRNYGYTF. The genes are TRBV30 and TRBJ1-2; D gene ambiguous. The germline V gene encodes CDR1 GTSNPN and CDR2 SVGIG (reference sequence). Trimming removed 3 bases from V and 2 bases from J, with 4 bases in between. This CDR3 has 11 amino acids.